This T cell receptor beta chain was sequenced for a study of lymphopenia after photon versus proton radiotherapy. Comment on this clone: Its specificity is not known.

Only in-frame clones appear in the TCRdb table, and some are missing; sequencing was by immunoSEQ multiplex PCR. The sample shows around 63,000 clones, approximately 87% of them seen only once. Regarding the study as a whole: Oligoclonal CD8+ Temra expansion after nadir drove photon patients' diversity drop. Better survival with proton therapy was suggested as possible, not demonstrated.

Specimen: peripheral blood, collected from a patient treated with proton-based radiotherapy. The receptor comes from an elderly man with esophageal cancer.

The CDR3 sequence is CAWSVGQGGADTQYF. The CDR3 DNA sequence: TGTGCCTGGAGTGTGGGACAGGGCGGGGCAGATACGCAGTATTTT. The chain links TRBV30 to TRBJ2-3, with TRBD1 matching over 9 bases. Germline values: CDR1 GTSNPN, CDR2 SVGIG (reference sequence). Trimming took 0 bases from V and 4 from J; bases not matched to a gene: 5. The CDR3 has 15 amino acids. The full variable domain, its missing parts supplied by reference TRBV30 and TRBJ2-3, is SQTIHQWPATLVQPVGSPLSLECTVEGTSNPNLYWYRQAAGRGLQLLFYSVGIGQISSEVPQNLSASRPQDRQFILSSKKLLLSDSGFYLCAWSVGQGGADTQYFGPGTRLTVL.